Below are 27 T cell receptor beta chains sequenced from a single sample in a study of neoadjuvant nivolumab and ipilimumab in lung cancer (dated by TCRdb to 2018 to 2020). The library was prepared using the immunoSEQ multiplex PCR assay. TCRdb re-hosts the immuneACCESS table, in-frame sequences only. Its copies lack some clones; in the studies checked, an unresolved V gene accounts for under half of them, and the cause for the rest is not known. For this sample the table gives about 13,000 clones, of which under 97% were detected only once. The top ten clones comprise 2% to 3% of the sample. According to the study, the label for this sample's time point signals: at surgical resection after neoadjuvant nivolumab +/- ipilimumab. The sequencing used peripheral blood, collected after neoadjuvant nivolumab, alone or with ipilimumab, at or shortly before surgery. Receptors were obtained from an adult with non-small cell lung cancer.

This clone came up once. This rearrangement joins TRBV7-3 to TRBJ2-3, with TRBD2 identical over 10 bases. CDR1 is SGHTA, CDR2 FQGTGA, per germline. The CDR3 is 16 residues long. J was trimmed by 0 bases and V by 5 bases; bases with no gene match: 5. The CDR3 loop reads CASSHGTSDSTDTQYF. The CDR3, as DNA: TGTGCCAGCAGCCACGGGACTAGCGATAGCACAGATACGCAGTATTTT.

The CDR3 loop is CASSLQRATSETQYF. CDR3 DNA sequence: TGTGCCAGCAGCTTACAGCGGGCGACGTCCGAGACCCAGTACTTC. The chain employs TRBV7-3 and TRBJ2-5; tentatively, D is TRBD2 (6 bases). The V end was cut by 2 bases, the J end by 5 bases, with 15 bases between. This CDR3 comprises 15 residues. Germline V gene data show CDR1 as SGHTA and CDR2 as FQGTGA.

The CDR3: CASIPPGREPYEQYF. CDR3 nucleotides: TGTGCCAGCATCCCCCCCGGGAGGGAACCCTACGAGCAGTACTTC. This chain connects TRBV11-3 to TRBJ2-7, with 8 bases that match TRBD2. The trim removed 7 bases at V and 2 bases at J, leaving 10 bases unmatched. The CDR3 length is 15 residues. The germline CDR1 and CDR2 sequences are SGHNT and YENEEA.

This chain joins TRBV7-8 and TRBJ2-4; D perhaps matches TRBD1 (6 bases). With 1 base removed from V and 5 bases from J, the gap between germline ends came to 9 bases. Looked up from germline, CDR1 is SGHVS and CDR2 is FQNEAQ. The CDR3 covers 14 residues. The CDR3 protein is CASSLGQVENIQYF. CDR3 coding DNA: TGTGCCAGCAGCTTAGGACAGGTTGAAAACATTCAGTACTTC.

The chain couples TRBV30 to TRBJ2-7; D is possibly TRBD2 (6 bases). The CDR3 length is 13 residues. Germline-derived CDR1 and CDR2 are GTSNPN and SVGIG (reference sequence). CDR3 in amino acids: CAWADYLSYEQYF. The CDR3 DNA is TGTGCTTGGGCGGACTACCTTTCCTACGAGCAGTACTTC.

J is TRBJ2-7 and V is TRBV7-2; possibly TRBD1 for D (5 bases). From germline, CDR1 is SGHTA and CDR2 FQGNSA. The CDR3 sequence is 15 residues long. Deletions cut 5 bases from V and 0 bases from J, with 14 bases between. The CDR3 sequence is CASSSTGPLSYEQYF. The DNA of the CDR3 is TGTGCCAGCAGCAGCACAGGCCCCCTCTCCTACGAGCAGTACTTC.

The chain is built from TRBV9 and TRBJ2-3; unclear D gene. The ends were cut back, 0 bases at V and 2 bases at J, with 13 bases in the middle. The CDR3 is made up of 16 amino acids. Germline V gene lookup returns CDR1 SGDLS and CDR2 YYNGEE. CDR3 bases: TGTGCCAGCAGCGTAGGGTTGGCGGACCTCACAGATACGCAGTATTTT. This translates into CASSVGLADLTDTQYF.

The J gene is TRBJ1-5, the V gene TRBV19; no clear D gene. This CDR3 contains 13 residues. Germline V gene data show CDR1 as LNHDA and CDR2 as SQIVND (reference sequence). V lost 6 bases, J lost 9 bases, and 15 bases lay in between. This CDR3 is CASRALRNGPQHF. The CDR3 region has the DNA TGTGCCAGTAGGGCCCTCAGAAATGGGCCCCAGCATTTT.

The chain joins TRBV5-1 to TRBJ2-7; TRBD1 matches at 9 bases. This CDR3 is 14 amino acids long. After removal of 5 bases from V and 5 bases from J, the junction contained 8 bases not matched to a gene. From germline, CDR1 is SGHRS and CDR2 YFSETQ. The CDR3 DNA sequence: TGCGCCAGCAGTGGTCGGGACAGGGTCCACGAGCAGTACTTC. Its translation: CASSGRDRVHEQYF.

This rearrangement joins TRBV18 to TRBJ1-5, with TRBD1 matching 7 bases. The CDR3 spans 16 residues. Germline trimming cut 3 bases from V and 4 bases from J; bases unmatched to any gene: 9. The germline CDR1 and CDR2 sequences are KGHSH and LQKENI. The DNA for the CDR3 is TGTGCCAGCTCACCGTCACAGGGGCGCGGAAATCAGCCCCAGCATTTT. Translating it yields CASSPSQGRGNQPQHF.

This sequence joins TRBV5-4 and TRBJ2-7; D unresolved. The V gene's germline CDR1 is SGHNT and CDR2 YYREEE (reference sequence). Between the trimmed V and J ends, which lost 3 bases and 0 bases, there was a span of 7 bases. The CDR3 is made up of 13 amino acids. CDR3 sequence: CASSWPSSYEQYF. CDR3 nucleotides: TGTGCCAGCAGCTGGCCTAGCTCCTACGAGCAGTACTTC.

This clone was observed a handful of times. This chain uses TRBV7-6 with TRBJ1-3; D unresolved. CDR1 is SGHVS, CDR2 FNYEAQ, per germline. V lost 1 base, J lost 1 base, and 2 bases lay in between. This CDR3 region has 13 residues. CDR3 protein: CASSLGSGNTIYF. CDR3 in DNA: TGTGCCAGCAGCTTAGGATCTGGAAACACCATATATTTT. Looking up the rest from reference TRBV7-6 and TRBJ1-3 gives the full variable domain: GAGVSQSPRYKVTKRGQDVALRCDPISGHVSLYWYRQALGQGPEFLTYFNYEAQQDKSGLPNDRFSAERPEGSISTLTIQRTEQRDSAMYRCASSLGSGNTIYFGEGSWLTVV.

The chain carries TRBV5-7 and TRBJ2-5; no reliable D call. TRBV5-7 is an ORF for which the function is uncertain. V was pared by 3 bases and J by 1 base, with 13 bases between. The CDR3 length is 15 residues. The CDR3 DNA follows: TGTGCCAGCAGCTGTAAGGGCGGCAGCCAAGAGACCCAGTACTTC. Protein: CASSCKGGSQETQYF.

The CDR3 nucleotides are TGTGCCAGCAGCCCCCCTAGCGGGAGCACCGTCAATGAGCAGTTCTTC. Its protein is CASSPPSGSTVNEQFF. The J gene is TRBJ2-1, the V gene TRBV7-9, with 10 bases lining up with TRBD2. The length of the CDR3 is 16 residues. Germline V gene sequence: CDR1 SEHNR, CDR2 FQNEAQ (reference sequence). The ends lost 5 bases at V and 6 bases at J; junction bases unmatched: 10.

The chain couples TRBV9 to TRBJ2-5, with 10 nucleotides matching TRBD2. With V trimmed by 3 bases and J by 5 bases, 7 bases remained unmatched. Germline V gene sequence: CDR1 SGDLS, CDR2 YYNGEE. The CDR3 has 15 residues. CDR3 sequence reads: CASSGAGGGRETQYF. DNA for the CDR3: TGTGCCAGCAGCGGAGCGGGAGGGGGACGGGAGACCCAGTACTTC.

The chain combines TRBV7-6 with TRBJ2-3, with D perhaps TRBD2 (6 bases). V lost 5 bases and J lost 2, with 8 bases in between. The V gene's germline CDR1 is SGHVS and CDR2 FNYEAQ. CDR3 length equals 13 residues. CDR3 region: CASSAGLTDTQYF. In DNA, the CDR3 is TGTGCCAGCAGCGCGGGACTCACAGATACGCAGTATTTT.

The chain couples TRBV7-9 to TRBJ2-7, with 7 bases matching TRBD2. The ends lost 4 bases at V and 7 bases at J; junction bases unmatched: 13. Germline V gives CDR1 SEHNR, CDR2 FQNEAQ (reference sequence). The CDR3 sequence is 15 residues long. The CDR3 DNA reads as TGTGCCAGCAGCTGGGGGGGGAGGACCCCATCGGAGCAGTACTTC. Residues: CASSWGGRTPSEQYF.

The chain combines TRBV7-2 with TRBJ2-7; D may be TRBD1 or TRBD2 (6 bases each). The CDR3 consists of 14 residues. CDR1 and CDR2 from the germline V gene are SGHTA and FQGNSA. Deletions cut 7 bases from V and 2 bases from J, with 15 bases between. The CDR3 loop is CASTREGGTYEQYF. Here the CDR3 DNA reads TGTGCCAGCACCCGAGAGGGGGGAACCTACGAGCAGTACTTC.

This chain uses TRBV10-3 with TRBJ1-1; 9 bases agree with TRBD1. Trimming took 6 bases from V and 1 from J; bases not matched to a gene: 3. Germline V CDR1 and CDR2: ENHRY, SYGVKD. This CDR3 has 14 residues. Here the CDR3 DNA reads TGTGCCATCAGCAGGACAGGGGCGAACACTGAAGCTTTCTTT. Residues: CAISRTGANTEAFF.

This clone was recorded once. This rearrangement joins TRBV6-1 to TRBJ1-1; 8 bases line up with TRBD1. The CDR3 is made up of 16 amino acids. J was trimmed by 3 bases and V by 1 base; bases with no gene match: 7. The germline CDR1 and CDR2 sequences are MNHNS and SASEGT. The CDR3 sequence is CASSEDRGYSDTEAFF. The CDR3 bases are TGTGCCAGCAGTGAAGACAGGGGGTATTCGGACACTGAAGCTTTCTTT.

The chain has TRBV5-1 and TRBJ1-3; no clear D. The CDR3 contains 16 residues. Looked up from germline, CDR1 is SGHRS and CDR2 is YFSETQ. Trimming stripped 4 bases from V and 0 bases from J, with 14 bases between. For the CDR3, the DNA is TGCGCCAGCAGCACAGACCCGTTAGGCTCTGGAAACACCATATATTTT. Its translation is CASSTDPLGSGNTIYF.

The rearrangement joins TRBV21-1 to TRBJ2-4. TRBV21-1 is noted as a pseudogene. CDR3 length: 17 amino acids. DNA of the CDR3: TGTGCCAGCAGCAAAGGAAGGGTTGGGCTCGCCAAAAACATTCAGTACTTC. Translation gives CASSKGRVGLAKNIQYF.

This clone showed up just a few times. V gene TRBV6-5 combines with J gene TRBJ2-5; possibly TRBD2 for D (5 bases). Germline V CDR1 and CDR2: MNHEY, SVGAGI. The CDR3 loop spans 14 amino acids. V lost 2 bases, J lost 4 bases, and 11 bases lay in between. The DNA for the CDR3 is TGTGCCAGCAGTTACCAGCTAGCTCCAGAGACCCAGTACTTC. This translates into CASSYQLAPETQYF.

CDR3 in DNA: TGTGCCAGCAGCTTAGGAGGGGACCGTTCTCAGCATTTT. Translation: CASSLGGDRSQHF. The V and J genes are TRBV7-9 and TRBJ1-5; a possible D gene is TRBD1 (5 bases). The V gene lost 1 base and the J gene lost 13 bases, with 14 bases spanning the gap. Germline V gives CDR1 SEHNR, CDR2 FQNEAQ (reference sequence). The CDR3 length is 13 residues.

The chain combines TRBV7-2 with TRBJ1-3; D call uncertain. Trimming pared 1 base from V and 4 bases from J, leaving 14 bases between. The germline V gene has CDR1 SGHTA and CDR2 FQGNSA. The CDR3 runs to 16 residues. CDR3: CASSLGVTVSGNTIYF. CDR3 DNA sequence: TGTGCCAGCAGCTTAGGAGTTACGGTCTCAGGAAACACCATATATTTT. The entire variable domain, with the rest obtained from reference TRBV7-2 and TRBJ1-3, is as follows: GAGVSQSPSNKVTEKGKDVELRCDPISGHTALYWYRQSLGQGLEFLIYFQGNSAPDKSGLPSDRFSAERTGGSVSTLTIQRTQQEDSAVYLCASSLGVTVSGNTIYFGEGSWLTVV.

The chain joins TRBV29-1 to TRBJ2-5, with 7 bases matching TRBD2. Germline-derived CDR1 and CDR2 are SQVTM and ANQGSEA. This CDR3 region has 12 residues. Germline trimming cut 8 bases from V and 3 bases from J; bases unmatched to any gene: 6. The CDR3 nucleotides are TGCAGCTTTCGACTAGCCGAAGAGACCCAGTACTTC. Translating gives CSFRLAEETQYF.

The rearrangement joins TRBV10-1 to TRBJ2-7; TRBD2 agrees at 8 bases. The germline V gene has CDR1 WNHNN and CDR2 SYGVQD (reference sequence). The CDR3 consists of 16 residues. Trimming removed 4 bases from V and 5 bases from J; junction bases left unmatched: 13. The CDR3 reads CASSAKRSGISHEQYF. CDR3 nucleotides: TGCGCCAGCAGTGCAAAACGTAGCGGGATTTCCCACGAGCAGTACTTC.